This is a list of T cell receptor beta chains from one sample in a study of control samples from healthy donors and cancer patients. This table comes from immunoSEQ multiplex PCR, and its TCRdb copy is limited to in-frame clones, with some not included. The data show more than 85,000 clones, 80% to 90% seen once. The source material was blood. The receptors stem from a woman aged 45-65 years in good health. Each CDR3 is given with its conserved first and last residue. D genes are given only for firm matches. Some rows have no size entry. The others give once, few or many, or a class for an expanded clone.

TRBV6-5	-	TRBD1	TRBJ1-4	TGTGCCAGCAGTTACGGGACAGTTAATGAAAAACTGTTTTTT	CASSYGTVNEKLFF
TRBV21-1	-	-	TRBJ2-7	TGTGCCAGCAGCACCCCCGGGACAAATCTCTCCTACGAGCAGTACTTC	CASSTPGTNLSYEQYF
TRBV9	-	-	TRBJ2-1	TGTGCCAGCAGCGTAGAAACGGGGGCGAATGAGCAGTTCTTC	CASSVETGANEQFF
TRBV27	-	TRBD1	TRBJ2-7	TGTGCCAGCCGTTCCCGCCCCATTTACCCGACAGGGGGTTTGTACGAGCAGTACTTC	CASRSRPIYPTGGLYEQYF
TRBV10-1	-	TRBD2	TRBJ2-1	TGCGCCGGACCTCCCGGGACTAGCGGGGACAATGAGCAGTTCTTC	CAGPPGTSGDNEQFF
TRBV4-3	many	-	TRBJ1-1	TGCGCCAGCAGCCGAAGATTAGGGGTGAATACGGCGGGCACTGAAGCTTTCTTT	CASSRRLGVNTAGTEAFF
TRBV14	-	TRBD1	TRBJ2-6	TGTGCCAGCAGCCAAGTCGGATGGGGGACAGGGGCCTCTGGGGCCAACGTCCTGACTTTC	CASSQVGWGTGASGANVLTF
TRBV3-1/TRBV3-2	-	-	TRBJ1-1	TGTGCCAGCAGCCAAGGGGGCAGACCTGAAGCTTTCTTT	CASSQGGRPEAFF
TRBV11-3	-	-	TRBJ2-5	TGTGCCAGCAGCCCCAGGGGTCCCGGACAAGAGACCCAGTACTTC	CASSPRGPGQETQYF
TRBV27	-	TRBD1	TRBJ1-2	TGTGCCAGCAGTTTATCCCCGACAGGGGACTCTAACTATGGCTACACCTTC	CASSLSPTGDSNYGYTF
TRBV5-8	few	-	TRBJ1-5	TGTGCCAGCACCGTAGGAGGGGAGCGAGAACAGCCCCAGCATTTT	CASTVGGEREQPQHF
TRBV7-3	once	TRBD2	TRBJ2-1	TGTGCCAGCAGCTTCCGGACTAGCGGGGGGGCCCAGTTCTTC	CASSFRTSGGAQFF
TRBV7-2	few	-	TRBJ1-1	TGTGCCAGCAGCTTAGCCACTGAAGCTTTCTTT	CASSLATEAFF
TRBV6-6	-	-	TRBJ2-5	TGTGCCAGCAGTTACTCGAGTGTCCAAGAGACCCAGTACTTC	CASSYSSVQETQYF
TRBV9	-	TRBD1	TRBJ2-5	TGTGCCAGCAGCGCCGGGACAGGGAGAGAGACCCAGTACTTC	CASSAGTGRETQYF
TRBV21-1	-	-	TRBJ1-5	TGTGCCAGCAGAAAAGGGGAGAATCAGCCCCAGCATTTT	CASRKGENQPQHF
TRBV5-4	-	-	TRBJ1-1	TGTGCCAGCAGCTTGAGGTCGGGGGAGAGCGGTGAAGCTTTCTTT	CASSLRSGESGEAFF
TRBV6-2/TRBV6-3	-	TRBD1	TRBJ1-5	TGTGCCAGCAGTCTAGCGGGACAGTCTCAGCCCCAGCATTTT	CASSLAGQSQPQHF
TRBV19	-	-	TRBJ1-4	TGTGCCAGTAGTATAGACCCGGGAATAAATGAAAAACTGTTTTTT	CASSIDPGINEKLFF
TRBV14	once	TRBD1	TRBJ1-1	TGTGCCAGCAGACCCAGACAGGGGTTTTTGAACACTGAAGCTTTCTTT	CASRPRQGFLNTEAFF
TRBV7-3	-	TRBD1	TRBJ1-1	TGTGCCAGCAGCCCCACAGGGGGGACTGAAGCTTTCTTT	CASSPTGGTEAFF
TRBV7-2	-	TRBD1	TRBJ1-2	TGTGCCAGCAGCCCCCGTCGACAGGGGGCTAACTATGGCTACACCTTC	CASSPRRQGANYGYTF
TRBV5-6	-	TRBD1	TRBJ2-1	TGTGCCAGCAGACCGACAGGGTTTGGAGTGAGCAATGAGCAGTTCTTC	CASRPTGFGVSNEQFF
TRBV9	once	-	TRBJ2-6	TGTGCCAGCAGCAAACCGGGACTTAGGGCTGGGGCCAACGTCCTGACTTTC	CASSKPGLRAGANVLTF
TRBV7-8	few	-	TRBJ1-4	TGTGCCAGCAGCTTCGGGATTAATGAAAAACTGTTTTTT	CASSFGINEKLFF
TRBV27	-	-	TRBJ1-5	TGTGCCAGCGGTTCTACAGGAGGAAATCAGCCCCAGCATTTT	CASGSTGGNQPQHF
TRBV19	-	TRBD1	TRBJ2-3	TGTGCCAGTAGTGGACAGGGCAGAGATACGCAGTATTTT	CASSGQGRDTQYF
TRBV6-4	-	-	TRBJ2-2	TGTGCCAGCAGTGACGACAACACCGGGGAGCTGTTTTTT	CASSDDNTGELFF
TRBV9	-	-	TRBJ1-1	TGTGCCAGCAGCGTAAGCCCGTCGGGAAACACTGAAGCTTTCTTT	CASSVSPSGNTEAFF
TRBV24-1	once	TRBD2	TRBJ2-1	TGTGCCACCAGTGATCCGGGGGGGTACAATGAGCAGTTCTTC	CATSDPGGYNEQFF
TRBV11-2	few	TRBD1	TRBJ2-7	TGTGCCAGCAGCTTATCGACAGGGATCTCCTACGAGCAGTACTTC	CASSLSTGISYEQYF
TRBV27	once	TRBD1	TRBJ1-1	TGTGCCAGCAGTAGACAGACAGGGGGAAGGGAAGCTTTCTTT	CASSRQTGGREAFF
TRBV7-2	once	-	TRBJ2-1	TGTGCCACGCGGGCTAGCGCCACCCAAAGACAGCAGTTCTTC	CATRASATQRQQFF
TRBV12-3/TRBV12-4	-	-	TRBJ2-1	TGTGCCAGCAGTTTGAGCCCGGATTTGTTGTTCTTC	CASSLSPDLLFF
TRBV10-3	few	TRBD1	TRBJ2-2	TGTGCCATCAGGGGTCCGGGACAGGGGCCCGGGGAGCTGTTTTTT	CAIRGPGQGPGELFF
TRBV18	-	-	TRBJ1-5	TGTGCCAGCTCACCACGGCCCGTCAACGACGGCAATCAGCCCCAGCATTTT	CASSPRPVNDGNQPQHF
TRBV11-3	-	-	TRBJ1-3	TGTGCCAGCAGCTTCGGGCGGGCTAGCTCTGGAAACACCATATATTTT	CASSFGRASSGNTIYF
TRBV7-2	-	TRBD2	TRBJ2-5	TGTGCCAGCAGCTCTCCGGGACTAGCGGGGGCGGAGACCCAGTACTTC	CASSSPGLAGAETQYF
TRBV27	-	-	TRBJ1-6	TGTGCCAGCAAAGGTTACTCCTATAATTCACCCCTCCACTTT	CASKGYSYNSPLHF
TRBV18	-	-	TRBJ1-6	TGTGCCAGCTCACAGGACAGAATAAATTCACCCCTCCACTTT	CASSQDRINSPLHF
TRBV24-1	-	TRBD1	TRBJ2-1	TGTGCCACCAGTGACCGGGACAGCCTTCACAATGAGCAGTTCTTC	CATSDRDSLHNEQFF
TRBV7-2	-	-	TRBJ2-1	TGTGCCAGACCCGGTCGGGGGAGCAATGAGCAGTTCTTC	CARPGRGSNEQFF
TRBV5-1	-	TRBD2	TRBJ2-2	TGCGCCAGCAGCTCCTTCGGCACTAGCGGGACGAACACCGGGGAGCTGTTTTTT	CASSSFGTSGTNTGELFF
TRBV14	-	TRBD1	TRBJ1-1	TGTGCCAGCAAGCCTCTCGGACAGGGGACGAACACTGAAGCTTTCTTT	CASKPLGQGTNTEAFF
TRBV10-3	few	-	TRBJ2-1	TGTGCCATCAGTAATCCTAGAAGCTCCTACAATGAGCAGTTCTTC	CAISNPRSSYNEQFF
TRBV6-2/TRBV6-3	few	-	TRBJ2-4	TGTGCCAGCAGTCGCCGGACTGGGGGAGACATTCAGTACTTC	CASSRRTGGDIQYF
TRBV4-3	-	-	TRBJ1-4	TGCGCCAGCAGCCAAGAAATACAGGGCGGTGCTGAAAAACTGTTTTTT	CASSQEIQGGAEKLFF
TRBV5-1	-	TRBD2	TRBJ2-2	TGCGCCAGCAGCTTGGCAGTAAATAGCGGGAGGCCCGGACCCGGGGAGCTGTTTTTT	CASSLAVNSGRPGPGELFF
TRBV6-1	-	TRBD1	TRBJ1-2	TGTGCCAGCACTGAACAGGGGGCACATGGCTACACCTTC	CASTEQGAHGYTF
TRBV4-3	-	-	TRBJ2-1	TGCGCCAGCGCCGACGGGGCCTACAATGAGCAGTTCTTC	CASADGAYNEQFF
TRBV28	-	-	TRBJ2-5	TGTGCCAGCAGCCACCAACGTCGGGGCAAAGAGACCCAGTACTTC	CASSHQRRGKETQYF
TRBV5-1	-	TRBD1	TRBJ1-2	TGCGCCAGCAGCTCGACGGGAGCTAGGACAGGGGGCTCTGGCTACACCTTC	CASSSTGARTGGSGYTF
TRBV5-1	few	-	TRBJ1-1	TGCGCCAGCAGCTTGGTCGGAGGGGTGAACACTGAAGCTTTCTTT	CASSLVGGVNTEAFF